Included here is one TCR beta chain sequence, with context. Antigen: not known. Trimming stripped 2 bases from V and 1 base from J, with 8 bases between. This CDR3 is built from 14 residues. CDR1 and CDR2 (germline): MNHEY, SVGAGI. The protocol was immunoSEQ multiplex PCR, while the TCRdb copy is restricted to in-frame clones and leaves out a portion. Here the sample spans about 520,000 clones, approximately 80% being singletons. This sample was taken from a study of shared clonotypes between healthy human individuals. Overall study findings and caveats: Since donors were few, the genetic and exposure-history diversity represented was limited.

This TCR was recovered from a woman aged 40 to 50 in good health. Some clones in this sample may be carry-over from other donors' samples. The specimen sequenced was PBMCs. The chain couples TRBV6-5 to TRBJ1-1; D is unresolved. CDR3 DNA sequence: TGTGCCAGCAGTTACGATTATTGGAACACTGAAGCTTTCTTT. It encodes CASSYDYWNTEAFF.